This TCR beta chain stems from a study of OX40 agonist ivuxolimab in advanced cancers. A remark on this clone: No antigen is known for it.

Generated by immunoSEQ multiplex PCR, the TCRdb table keeps only in-frame clones and is missing some. Here the sample spans approximately 69,000 clones, 80% to 90% being singletons. Regarding the study as a whole: On average, CD8+ T cells had more expanded clones than CD4+.

Trimming removed 3 bases from V and 6 bases from J, with 14 bases in between. The CDR3 loop spans 14 amino acids. Germline V CDR1 and CDR2: SNHLY, FYNNEI. V gene TRBV2 combines with J gene TRBJ2-5; D might be TRBD1 or TRBD2, each matching 5 bases. The source of this sequence is an adult with an advanced solid tumor such as melanoma, head and neck, liver or kidney cancer. The sample in question was CD4+ or CD8+ T cells sorted from blood, obtained in a trial of the OX40 agonist ivuxolimab. This CDR3 is CASSDERGWKTQYF. The DNA for the CDR3 is TGTGCCAGCAGTGATGAGAGGGGATGGAAGACCCAGTACTTC.